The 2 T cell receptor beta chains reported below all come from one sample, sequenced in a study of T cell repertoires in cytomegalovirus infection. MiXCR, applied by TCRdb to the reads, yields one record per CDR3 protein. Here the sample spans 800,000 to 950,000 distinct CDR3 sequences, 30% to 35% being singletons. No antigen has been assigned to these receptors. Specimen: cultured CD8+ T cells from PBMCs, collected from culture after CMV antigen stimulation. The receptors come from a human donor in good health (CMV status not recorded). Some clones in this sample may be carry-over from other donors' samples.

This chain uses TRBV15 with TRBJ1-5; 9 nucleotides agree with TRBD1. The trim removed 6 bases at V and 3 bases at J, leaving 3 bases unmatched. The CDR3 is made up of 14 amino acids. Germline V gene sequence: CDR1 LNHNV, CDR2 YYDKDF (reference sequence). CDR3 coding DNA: TGTGCCACCAGAAGGACAGGGGACAATCAGCCCCAGCATTTT. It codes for CATRRTGDNQPQHF.

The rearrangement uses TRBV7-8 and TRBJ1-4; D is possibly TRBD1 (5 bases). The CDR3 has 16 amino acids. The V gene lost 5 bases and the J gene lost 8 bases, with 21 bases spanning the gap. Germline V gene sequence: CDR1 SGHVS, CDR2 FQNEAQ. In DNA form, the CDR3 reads TGTGCCAGCAGCAACGACAGAGGGCGGGAAGGGGAAAAACTGTTTTTT. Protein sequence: CASSNDRGREGEKLFF.